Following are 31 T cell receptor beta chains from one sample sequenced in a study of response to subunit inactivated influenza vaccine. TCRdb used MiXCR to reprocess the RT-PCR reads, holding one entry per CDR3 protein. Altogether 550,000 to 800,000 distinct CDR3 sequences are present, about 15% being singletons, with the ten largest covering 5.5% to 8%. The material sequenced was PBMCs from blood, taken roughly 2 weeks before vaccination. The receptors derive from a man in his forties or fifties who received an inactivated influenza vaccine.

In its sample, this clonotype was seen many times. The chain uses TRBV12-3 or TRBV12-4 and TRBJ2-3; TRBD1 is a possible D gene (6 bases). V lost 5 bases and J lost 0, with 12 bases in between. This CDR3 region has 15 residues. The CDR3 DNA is TGTGCCAGCAGTCCCCCGGGACATAGCACAGATACGCAGTATTTT. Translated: CASSPPGHSTDTQYF.

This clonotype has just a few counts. The CDR3 coding sequence is TGCAGTGCTAGAGGGAGCAGGACAGGGGGTCTACAGCCCCAGCATTTT. Translating gives CSARGSRTGGLQPQHF. The chain has TRBV20-1 and TRBJ1-5; 10 nucleotides match TRBD1. This CDR3 comprises 16 residues. With 1 base clipped from V and 7 bases from J, the junction kept 10 bases outside the gene matches. Germline CDR1 is DFQATT and CDR2 is SNEGSKA (reference sequence).

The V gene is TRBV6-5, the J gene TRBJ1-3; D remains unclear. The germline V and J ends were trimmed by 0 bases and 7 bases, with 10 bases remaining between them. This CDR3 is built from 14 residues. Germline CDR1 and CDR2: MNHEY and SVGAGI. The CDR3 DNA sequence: TGTGCCAGCAGTTACTCAGGTGTTACGAACACCATATATTTT. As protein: CASSYSGVTNTIYF.

The chain's CDR3 is CASKFRSGVSTDTQYF. Here the CDR3 DNA reads TGTGCCAGCAAGTTTCGTAGCGGAGTTAGCACAGATACGCAGTATTTT. The rearrangement links TRBV12-3 or TRBV12-4 to TRBJ2-3; tentative D call: TRBD2 (6 bases). V was pared by 7 bases and J by 0 bases, with 17 bases between. This CDR3 has 16 amino acids.

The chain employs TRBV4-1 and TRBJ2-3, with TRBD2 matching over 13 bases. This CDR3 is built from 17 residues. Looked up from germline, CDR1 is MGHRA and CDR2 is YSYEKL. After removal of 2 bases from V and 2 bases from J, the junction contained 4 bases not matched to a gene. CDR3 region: CASSQTSGGAYTDTQYF. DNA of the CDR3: TGCGCCAGCAGCCAAACTAGCGGGGGGGCCTACACAGATACGCAGTATTTT.

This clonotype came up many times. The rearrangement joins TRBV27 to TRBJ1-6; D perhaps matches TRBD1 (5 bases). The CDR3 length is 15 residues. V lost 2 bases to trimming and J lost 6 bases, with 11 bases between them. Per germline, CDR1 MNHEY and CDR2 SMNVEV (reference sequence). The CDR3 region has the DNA TGTGCCAGCAGTTTACTAGGGGTTGGTAATTCACCCCTCCACTTT. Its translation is CASSLLGVGNSPLHF.

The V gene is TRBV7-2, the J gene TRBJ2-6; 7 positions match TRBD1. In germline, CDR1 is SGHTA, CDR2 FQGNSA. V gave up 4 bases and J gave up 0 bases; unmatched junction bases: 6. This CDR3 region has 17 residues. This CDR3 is CASSSGQILSGANVLTF. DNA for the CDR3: TGTGCCAGCAGCTCGGGACAGATCCTCTCTGGGGCCAACGTCCTGACTTTC. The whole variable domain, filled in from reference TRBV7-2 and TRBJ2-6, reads GAGVSQSPSNKVTEKGKDVELRCDPISGHTALYWYRQSLGQGLEFLIYFQGNSAPDKSGLPSDRFSAERTGGSVSTLTIQRTQQEDSAVYLCASSSGQILSGANVLTFGAGSRLTVL.

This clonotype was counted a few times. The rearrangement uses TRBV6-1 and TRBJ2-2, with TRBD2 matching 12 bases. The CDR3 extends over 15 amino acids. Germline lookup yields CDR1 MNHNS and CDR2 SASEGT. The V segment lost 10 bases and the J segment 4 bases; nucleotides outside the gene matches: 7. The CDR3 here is CATTLAGGGTGELFF. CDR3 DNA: TGTGCCACTACCCTAGCGGGAGGGGGCACCGGGGAGCTGTTTTTT.

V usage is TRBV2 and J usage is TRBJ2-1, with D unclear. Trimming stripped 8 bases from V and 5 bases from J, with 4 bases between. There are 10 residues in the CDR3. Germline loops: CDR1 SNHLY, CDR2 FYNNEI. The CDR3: CASDNNEQFF. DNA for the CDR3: TGTGCCAGCGACAACAATGAGCAGTTCTTC.

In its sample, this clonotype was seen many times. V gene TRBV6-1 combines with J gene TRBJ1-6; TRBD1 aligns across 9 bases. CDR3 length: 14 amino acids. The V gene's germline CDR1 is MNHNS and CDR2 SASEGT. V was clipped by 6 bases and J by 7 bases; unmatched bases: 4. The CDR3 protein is CASSDRGGNSPLHF. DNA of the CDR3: TGTGCCAGCAGCGACAGGGGGGGAAATTCACCCCTCCACTTT.

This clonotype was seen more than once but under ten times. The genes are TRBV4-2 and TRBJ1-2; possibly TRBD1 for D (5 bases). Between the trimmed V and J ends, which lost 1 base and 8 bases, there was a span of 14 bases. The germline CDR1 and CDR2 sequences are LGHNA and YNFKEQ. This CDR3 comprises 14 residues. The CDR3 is CASSQGVRDPGYTF. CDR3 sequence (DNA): TGTGCCAGCAGCCAAGGCGTTAGGGACCCAGGCTACACCTTC.

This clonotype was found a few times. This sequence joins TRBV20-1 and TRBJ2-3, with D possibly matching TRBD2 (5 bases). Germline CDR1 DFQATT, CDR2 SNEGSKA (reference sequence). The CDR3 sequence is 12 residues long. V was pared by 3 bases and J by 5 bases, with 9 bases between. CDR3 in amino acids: CSASPSLDTQYF. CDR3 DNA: TGCAGTGCTAGTCCTAGCCTAGATACGCAGTATTTT.

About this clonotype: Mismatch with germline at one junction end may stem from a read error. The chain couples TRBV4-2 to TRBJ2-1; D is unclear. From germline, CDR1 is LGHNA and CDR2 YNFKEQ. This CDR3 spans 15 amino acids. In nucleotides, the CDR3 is TGTGCCAGCGGCCACGGGCTACCCTCCTACAATGAGCAGTTCTTC. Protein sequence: CASGHGLPSYNEQFF.

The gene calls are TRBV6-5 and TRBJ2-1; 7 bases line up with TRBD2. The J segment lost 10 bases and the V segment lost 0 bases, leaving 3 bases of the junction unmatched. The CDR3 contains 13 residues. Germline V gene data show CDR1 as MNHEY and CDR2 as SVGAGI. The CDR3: CASSYSISGEQFF. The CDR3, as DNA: TGTGCCAGCAGTTACTCGATTAGCGGGGAGCAGTTCTTC.

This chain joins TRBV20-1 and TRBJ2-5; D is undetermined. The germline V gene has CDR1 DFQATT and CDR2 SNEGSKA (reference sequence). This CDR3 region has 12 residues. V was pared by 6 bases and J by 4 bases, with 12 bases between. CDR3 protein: CSAGWLGETQYF. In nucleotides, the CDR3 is TGCAGTGCCGGCTGGCTAGGAGAGACCCAGTACTTC.

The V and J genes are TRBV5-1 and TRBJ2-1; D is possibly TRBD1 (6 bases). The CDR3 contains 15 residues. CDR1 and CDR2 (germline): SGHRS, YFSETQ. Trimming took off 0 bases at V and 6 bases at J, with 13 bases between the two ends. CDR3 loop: CASSLGVGASNEQFF. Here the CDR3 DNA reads TGCGCCAGCAGCTTGGGGGTGGGGGCCAGCAATGAGCAGTTCTTC.

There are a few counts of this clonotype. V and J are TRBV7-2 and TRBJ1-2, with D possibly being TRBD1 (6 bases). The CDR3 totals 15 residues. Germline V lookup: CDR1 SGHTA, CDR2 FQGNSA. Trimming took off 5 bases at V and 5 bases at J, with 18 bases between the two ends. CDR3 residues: CASSERGGLRYGYTF. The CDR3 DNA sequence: TGTGCCAGCAGCGAGAGGGGGGGTTTACGGTATGGCTACACCTTC.

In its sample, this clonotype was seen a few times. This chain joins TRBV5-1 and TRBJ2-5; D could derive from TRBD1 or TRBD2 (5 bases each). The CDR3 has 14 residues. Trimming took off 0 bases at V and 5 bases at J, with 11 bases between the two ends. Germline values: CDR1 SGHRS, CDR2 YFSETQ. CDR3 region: CASSLEGWDETQYF. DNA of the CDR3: TGCGCCAGCAGCTTGGAGGGGTGGGACGAGACCCAGTACTTC.

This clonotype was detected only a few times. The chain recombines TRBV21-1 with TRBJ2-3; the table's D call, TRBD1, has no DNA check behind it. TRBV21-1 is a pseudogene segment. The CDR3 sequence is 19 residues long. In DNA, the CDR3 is TGTGCCAGCACCCAAAGGGGGGGGACAGGGGCCCTGGGCACAGATACGCAGTATTTT. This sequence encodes CASTQRGGTGALGTDTQYF.

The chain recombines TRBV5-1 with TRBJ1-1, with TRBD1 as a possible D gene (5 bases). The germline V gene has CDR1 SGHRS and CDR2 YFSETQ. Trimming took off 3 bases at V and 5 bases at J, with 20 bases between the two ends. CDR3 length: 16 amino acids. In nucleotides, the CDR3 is TGCGCCAGCAGCTGGGGCCCCACATCTGGTCAAACTGAAGCTTTCTTT. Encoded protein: CASSWGPTSGQTEAFF. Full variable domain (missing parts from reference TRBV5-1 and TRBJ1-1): KAGVTQTPRYLIKTRGQQVTLSCSPISGHRSVSWYQQTPGQGLQFLFEYFSETQRNKGNFPGRFSGRQFSNSRSEMNVSTLELGDSALYLCASSWGPTSGQTEAFFGQGTRLTVV.

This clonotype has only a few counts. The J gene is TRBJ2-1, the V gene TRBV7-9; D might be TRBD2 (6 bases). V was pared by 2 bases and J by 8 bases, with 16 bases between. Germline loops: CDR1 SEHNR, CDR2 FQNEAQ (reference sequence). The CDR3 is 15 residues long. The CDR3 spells CASSLWSSVLDEQFF. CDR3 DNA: TGTGCCAGCAGCTTATGGTCTAGCGTTCTGGATGAGCAGTTCTTC.

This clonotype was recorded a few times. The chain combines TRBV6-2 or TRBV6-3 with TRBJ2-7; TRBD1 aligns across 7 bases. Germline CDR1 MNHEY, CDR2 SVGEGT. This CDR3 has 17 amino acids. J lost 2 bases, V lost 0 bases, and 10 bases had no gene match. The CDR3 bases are TGTGCCAGCAGTTACTCGGATAGGGGGCGTAATACCTACGAGCAGTACTTC. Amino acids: CASSYSDRGRNTYEQYF.

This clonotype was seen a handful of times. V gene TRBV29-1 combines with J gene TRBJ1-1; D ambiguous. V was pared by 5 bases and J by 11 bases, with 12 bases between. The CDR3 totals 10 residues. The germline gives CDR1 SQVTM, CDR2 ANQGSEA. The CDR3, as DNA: TGCAGCGTTTCTCGCGAGTCGGCTTTCTTT. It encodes CSVSRESAFF.

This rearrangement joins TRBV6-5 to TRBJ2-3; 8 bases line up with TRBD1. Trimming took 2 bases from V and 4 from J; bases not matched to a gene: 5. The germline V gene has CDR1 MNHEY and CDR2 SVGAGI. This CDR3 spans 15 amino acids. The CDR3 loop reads CASSYGQGVADTQYF. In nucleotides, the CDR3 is TGTGCCAGCAGTTACGGACAGGGAGTCGCAGATACGCAGTATTTT.

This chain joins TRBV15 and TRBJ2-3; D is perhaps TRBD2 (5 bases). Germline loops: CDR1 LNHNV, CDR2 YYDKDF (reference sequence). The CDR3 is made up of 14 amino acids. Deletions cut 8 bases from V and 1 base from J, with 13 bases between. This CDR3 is CATGGSWGTDTQYF. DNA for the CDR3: TGTGCCACCGGAGGATCGTGGGGCACAGATACGCAGTATTTT.

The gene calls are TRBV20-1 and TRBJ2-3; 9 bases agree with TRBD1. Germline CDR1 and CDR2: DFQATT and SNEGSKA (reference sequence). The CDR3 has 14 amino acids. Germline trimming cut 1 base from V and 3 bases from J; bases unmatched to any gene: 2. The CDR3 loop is CSARVGQGTDTQYF. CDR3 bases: TGCAGTGCTAGAGTGGGACAGGGAACAGATACGCAGTATTTT.

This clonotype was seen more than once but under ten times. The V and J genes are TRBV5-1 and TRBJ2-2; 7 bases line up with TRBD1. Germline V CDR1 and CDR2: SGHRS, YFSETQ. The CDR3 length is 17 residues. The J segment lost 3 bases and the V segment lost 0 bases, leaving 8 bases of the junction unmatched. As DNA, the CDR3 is TGCGCCAGCAGCTTGGAACAGGGGCGGGTCGACACCGGGGAGCTGTTTTTT. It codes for CASSLEQGRVDTGELFF.

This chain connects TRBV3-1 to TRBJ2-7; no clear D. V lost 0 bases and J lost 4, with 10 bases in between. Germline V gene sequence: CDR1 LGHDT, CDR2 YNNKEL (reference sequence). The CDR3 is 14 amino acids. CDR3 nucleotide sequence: TGTGCCAGCAGCCAAGAGCTGGGTAGATACGAGCAGTACTTC. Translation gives CASSQELGRYEQYF.

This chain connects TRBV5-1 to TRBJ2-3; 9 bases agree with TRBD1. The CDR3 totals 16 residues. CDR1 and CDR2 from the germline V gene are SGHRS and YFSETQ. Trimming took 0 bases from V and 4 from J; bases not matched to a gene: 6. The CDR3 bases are TGCGCCAGCAGCTTGGAAAACAGGGGGCTTGCAGATACGCAGTATTTT. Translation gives CASSLENRGLADTQYF. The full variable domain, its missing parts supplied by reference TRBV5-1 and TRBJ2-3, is KAGVTQTPRYLIKTRGQQVTLSCSPISGHRSVSWYQQTPGQGLQFLFEYFSETQRNKGNFPGRFSGRQFSNSRSEMNVSTLELGDSALYLCASSLENRGLADTQYFGPGTRLTVL.

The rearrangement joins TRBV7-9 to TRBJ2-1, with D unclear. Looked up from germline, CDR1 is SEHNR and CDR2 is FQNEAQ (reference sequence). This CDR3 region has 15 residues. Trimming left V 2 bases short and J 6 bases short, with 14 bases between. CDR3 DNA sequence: TGTGCCAGCAGCTTACCAGGACGAGTAAGCAATGAGCAGTTCTTC. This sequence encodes CASSLPGRVSNEQFF.

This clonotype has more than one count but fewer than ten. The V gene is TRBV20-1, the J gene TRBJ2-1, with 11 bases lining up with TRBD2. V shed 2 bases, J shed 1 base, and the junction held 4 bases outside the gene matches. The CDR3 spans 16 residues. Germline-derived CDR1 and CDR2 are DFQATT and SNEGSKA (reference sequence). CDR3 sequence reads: CSARQLAGESYNEQFF. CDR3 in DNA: TGCAGTGCTAGACAACTAGCGGGAGAGTCCTACAATGAGCAGTTCTTC.